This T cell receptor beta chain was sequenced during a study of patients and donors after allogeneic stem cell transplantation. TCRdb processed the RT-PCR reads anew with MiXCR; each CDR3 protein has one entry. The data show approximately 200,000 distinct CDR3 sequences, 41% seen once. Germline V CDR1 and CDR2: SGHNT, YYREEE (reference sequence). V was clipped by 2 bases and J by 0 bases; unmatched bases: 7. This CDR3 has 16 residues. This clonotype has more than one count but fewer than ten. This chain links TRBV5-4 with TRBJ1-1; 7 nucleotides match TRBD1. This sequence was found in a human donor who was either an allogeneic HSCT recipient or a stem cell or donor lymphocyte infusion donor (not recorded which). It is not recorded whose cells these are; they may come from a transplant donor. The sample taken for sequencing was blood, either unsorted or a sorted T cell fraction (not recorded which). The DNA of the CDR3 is TGTGCCAGCAGCTTCCCCAGGGGGGAGGTGAACACTGAAGCTTTCTTT. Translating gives CASSFPRGEVNTEAFF.